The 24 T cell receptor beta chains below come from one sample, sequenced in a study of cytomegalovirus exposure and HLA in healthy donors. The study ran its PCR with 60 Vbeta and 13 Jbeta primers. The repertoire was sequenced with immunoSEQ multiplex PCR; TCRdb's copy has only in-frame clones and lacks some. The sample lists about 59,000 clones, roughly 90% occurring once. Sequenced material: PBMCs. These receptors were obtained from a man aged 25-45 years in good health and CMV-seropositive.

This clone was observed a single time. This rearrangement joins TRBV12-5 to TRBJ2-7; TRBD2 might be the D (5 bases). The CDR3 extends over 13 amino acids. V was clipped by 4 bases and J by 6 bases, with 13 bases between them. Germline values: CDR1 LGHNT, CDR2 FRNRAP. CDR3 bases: TGTGCTAGTGGTTGGGCAGGAGGCGGCGAGCAGTACTTC. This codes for CASGWAGGGEQYF.

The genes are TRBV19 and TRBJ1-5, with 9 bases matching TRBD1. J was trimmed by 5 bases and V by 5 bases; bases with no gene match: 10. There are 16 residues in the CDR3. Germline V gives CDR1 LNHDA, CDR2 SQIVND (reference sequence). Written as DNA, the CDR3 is TGTGCCAGTAGTGGGCGTGGACAGGGGCGCTATCAGCCCCAGCATTTT. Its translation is CASSGRGQGRYQPQHF.

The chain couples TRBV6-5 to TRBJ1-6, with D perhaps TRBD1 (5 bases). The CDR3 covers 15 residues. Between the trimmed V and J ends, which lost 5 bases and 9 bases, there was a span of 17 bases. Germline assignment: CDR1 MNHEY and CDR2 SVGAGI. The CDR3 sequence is CASSPGSRGGSPLHF. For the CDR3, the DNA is TGTGCCAGCAGTCCAGGGTCTCGGGGGGGTTCACCCCTCCACTTT.

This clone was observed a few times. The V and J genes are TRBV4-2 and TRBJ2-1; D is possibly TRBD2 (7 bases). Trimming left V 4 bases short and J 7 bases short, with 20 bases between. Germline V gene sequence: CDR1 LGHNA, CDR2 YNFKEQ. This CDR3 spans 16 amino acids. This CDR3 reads CASSPTGRGGTNEQFF. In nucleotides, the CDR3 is TGTGCCAGCAGCCCGACGGGCAGGGGAGGGACAAATGAGCAGTTCTTC.

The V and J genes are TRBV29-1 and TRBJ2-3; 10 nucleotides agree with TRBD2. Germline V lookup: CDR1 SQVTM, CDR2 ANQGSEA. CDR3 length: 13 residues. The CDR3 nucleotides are TGCACCCTTTTAGCGGGAGGAAAGGATACGCAGTATTTT. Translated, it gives CTLLAGGKDTQYF.

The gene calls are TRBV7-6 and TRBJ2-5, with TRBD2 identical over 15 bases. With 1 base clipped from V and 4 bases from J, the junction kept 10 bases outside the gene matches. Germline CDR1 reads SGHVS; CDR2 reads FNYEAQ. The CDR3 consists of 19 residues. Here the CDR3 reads CASSLDPPGLAGGGETQYF. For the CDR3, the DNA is TGTGCCAGCAGCTTAGATCCCCCGGGACTAGCGGGAGGAGGAGAGACCCAGTACTTC.

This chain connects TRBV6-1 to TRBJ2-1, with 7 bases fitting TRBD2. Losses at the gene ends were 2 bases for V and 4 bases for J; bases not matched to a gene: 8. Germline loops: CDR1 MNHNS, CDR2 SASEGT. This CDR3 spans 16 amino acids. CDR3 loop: CASSEQGGGGYNEQFF. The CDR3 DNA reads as TGTGCCAGCAGTGAACAAGGCGGGGGAGGGTACAATGAGCAGTTCTTC.

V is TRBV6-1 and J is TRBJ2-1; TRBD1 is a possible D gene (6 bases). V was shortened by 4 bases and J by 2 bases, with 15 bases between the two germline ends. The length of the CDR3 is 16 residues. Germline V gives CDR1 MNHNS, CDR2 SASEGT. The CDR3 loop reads CASSGGPGRTYNEQFF. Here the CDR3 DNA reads TGTGCCAGCAGTGGGGGGCCCGGCAGGACCTACAATGAGCAGTTCTTC.

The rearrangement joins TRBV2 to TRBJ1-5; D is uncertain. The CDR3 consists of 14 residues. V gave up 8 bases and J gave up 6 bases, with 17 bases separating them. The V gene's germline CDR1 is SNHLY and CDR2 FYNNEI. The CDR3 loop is CASQPTGRTQPQHF. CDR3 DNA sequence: TGTGCCAGCCAGCCGACGGGAAGGACTCAGCCCCAGCATTTT. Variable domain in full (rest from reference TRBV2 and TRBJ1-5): EPEVTQTPSHQVTQMGQEVILRCVPISNHLYFYWYRQILGQKVEFLVSFYNNEISEKSEIFDDQFSVERPDGSNFTLKIRSTKLEDSAMYFCASQPTGRTQPQHFGDGTRLSIL.

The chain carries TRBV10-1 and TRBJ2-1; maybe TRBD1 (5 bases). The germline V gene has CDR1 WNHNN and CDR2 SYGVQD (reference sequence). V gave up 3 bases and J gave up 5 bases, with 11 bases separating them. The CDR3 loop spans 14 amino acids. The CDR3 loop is CASSEAGIDNEQFF. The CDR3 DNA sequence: TGCGCCAGCAGTGAAGCAGGGATCGACAATGAGCAGTTCTTC.

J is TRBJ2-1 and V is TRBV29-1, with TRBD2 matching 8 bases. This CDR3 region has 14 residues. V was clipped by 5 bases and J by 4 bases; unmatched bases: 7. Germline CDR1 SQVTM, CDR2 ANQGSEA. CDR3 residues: CSVLLAETYNEQFF. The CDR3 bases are TGCAGCGTTCTACTAGCGGAGACGTACAATGAGCAGTTCTTC.

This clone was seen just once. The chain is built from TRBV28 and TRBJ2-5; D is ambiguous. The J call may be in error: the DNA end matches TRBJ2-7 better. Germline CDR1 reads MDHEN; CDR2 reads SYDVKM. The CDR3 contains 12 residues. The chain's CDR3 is CASSPSSYEQYF. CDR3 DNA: TGTGCCAGCAGCCCGAGCTCCTACGAGCAGTACTTC.

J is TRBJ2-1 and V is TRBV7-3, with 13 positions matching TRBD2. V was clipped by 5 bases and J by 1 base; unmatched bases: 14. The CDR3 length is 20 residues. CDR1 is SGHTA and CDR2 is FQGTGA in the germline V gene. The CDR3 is CASSPERTGTSGASYNEQFF. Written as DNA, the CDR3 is TGTGCCAGCAGCCCGGAACGTACCGGGACTAGCGGGGCTTCCTACAATGAGCAGTTCTTC.

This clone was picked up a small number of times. The chain's CDR3 is CASSQDIAYEQYF. The DNA of the CDR3 is TGCGCCAGCAGCCAAGATATCGCGTACGAGCAGTACTTC. The rearrangement links TRBV4-3 to TRBJ2-7; D gene ambiguous. The V end lost 0 bases, the J end lost 4 bases, and 7 bases lay between the germline ends. Germline-derived CDR1 and CDR2 are LGHNA and YSLEER. The CDR3 loop spans 13 amino acids.

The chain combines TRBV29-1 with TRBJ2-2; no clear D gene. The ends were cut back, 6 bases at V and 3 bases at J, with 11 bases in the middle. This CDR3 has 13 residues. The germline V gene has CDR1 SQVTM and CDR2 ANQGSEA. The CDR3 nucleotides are TGCAGCGTCCTCACACCCGACACCGGGGAGCTGTTTTTT. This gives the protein CSVLTPDTGELFF.

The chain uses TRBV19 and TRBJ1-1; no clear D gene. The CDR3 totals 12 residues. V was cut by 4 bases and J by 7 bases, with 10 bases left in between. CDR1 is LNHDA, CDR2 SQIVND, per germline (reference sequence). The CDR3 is CASSTPGFEAFF. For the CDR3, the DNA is TGTGCCAGTAGTACTCCAGGTTTTGAAGCTTTCTTT.

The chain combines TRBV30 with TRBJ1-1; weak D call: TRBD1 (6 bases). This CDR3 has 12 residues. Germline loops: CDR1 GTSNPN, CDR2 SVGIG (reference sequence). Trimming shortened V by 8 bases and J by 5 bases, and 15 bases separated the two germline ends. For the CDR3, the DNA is TGTGCCCAGCAAGGACAGTGGACTGAAGCTTTCTTT. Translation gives CAQQGQWTEAFF.

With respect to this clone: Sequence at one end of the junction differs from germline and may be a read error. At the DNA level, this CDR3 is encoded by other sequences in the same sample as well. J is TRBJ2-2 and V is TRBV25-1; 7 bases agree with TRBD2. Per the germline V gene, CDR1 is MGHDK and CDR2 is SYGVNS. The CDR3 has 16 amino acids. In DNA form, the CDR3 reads TGTGCTAGCAGTGAGCCCGGGACTAAAGGACTCGGGGAGCTGTTTTTT. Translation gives CASSEPGTKGLGELFF. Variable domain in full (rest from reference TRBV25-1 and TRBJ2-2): EADIYQTPRYLVIGTGKKITLECSQTMGHDKMYWYQQDPGMELHLIHYSYGVNSTEKGDLSSESTVSRIRTEHFPLTLESARPSHTSQYLCASSEPGTKGLGELFFGEGSRLTVL.

In nucleotides, the CDR3 is TGTGCCAGCAGCGGGGGGACAGTGGGAGCCGCTGACACCTTC. It specifies CASSGGTVGAADTF. The chain is built from TRBV11-3 and TRBJ1-2; the match to TRBD1 covers 7 bases. The CDR3 contains 14 residues. Germline V gene data show CDR1 as SGHNT and CDR2 as YENEEA. V shed 5 bases, J shed 12 bases, and the junction held 15 bases outside the gene matches.

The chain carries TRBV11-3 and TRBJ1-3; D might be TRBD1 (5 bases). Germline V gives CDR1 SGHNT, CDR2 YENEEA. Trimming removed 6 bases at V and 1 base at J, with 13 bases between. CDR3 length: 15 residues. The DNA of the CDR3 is TGTGCCAGCAGTCGAGACAGCCTTTCTGGAAACACCATATATTTT. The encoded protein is CASSRDSLSGNTIYF.

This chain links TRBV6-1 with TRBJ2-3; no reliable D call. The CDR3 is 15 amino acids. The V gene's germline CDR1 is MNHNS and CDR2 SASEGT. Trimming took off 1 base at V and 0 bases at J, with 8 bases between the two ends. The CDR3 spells CASSEGVGSTDTQYF. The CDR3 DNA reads TGTGCCAGCAGTGAAGGGGTCGGGAGCACAGATACGCAGTATTTT.

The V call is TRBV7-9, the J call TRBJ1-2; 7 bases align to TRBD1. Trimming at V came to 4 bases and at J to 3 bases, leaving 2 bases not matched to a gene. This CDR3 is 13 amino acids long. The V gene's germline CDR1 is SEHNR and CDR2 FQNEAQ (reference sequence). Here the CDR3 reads CASSSGTDYGYTF. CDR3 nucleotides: TGTGCCAGCAGCTCGGGGACAGACTATGGCTACACCTTC.

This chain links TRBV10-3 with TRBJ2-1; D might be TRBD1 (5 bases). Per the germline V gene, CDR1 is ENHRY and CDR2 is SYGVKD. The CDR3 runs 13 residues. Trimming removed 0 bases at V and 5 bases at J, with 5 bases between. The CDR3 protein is CAISESGDNEQFF. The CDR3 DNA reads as TGTGCCATCAGTGAGTCAGGGGACAATGAGCAGTTCTTC.

CDR3 protein: CASSVGGEGNIQYF. The DNA of the CDR3 is TGTGCCAGCAGCGTCGGAGGGGAGGGAAACATTCAGTACTTC. The J gene is TRBJ2-4, the V gene TRBV9; the match to TRBD2 covers 7 bases. The CDR3 consists of 14 residues. The V segment lost 2 bases and the J segment 6 bases; nucleotides outside the gene matches: 5. The germline V gene encodes CDR1 SGDLS and CDR2 YYNGEE.